This T cell receptor (beta chain) was found in a study of T cell responses to AZD1222 COVID-19 vaccine. Only in-frame clones appear in the TCRdb table, and some are missing; sequencing was by immunoSEQ multiplex PCR. The sample includes about 75,000 clones, 88% of them seen just once. The CDR3 consists of 16 residues. Sample: peripheral blood, taken 28 days after the second dose of the MenACWY control vaccine. V and J are TRBV7-5 and TRBJ1-5; the table's D call TRBD1 went unverified against the DNA. TRBV7-5 is a pseudogene. This clonotype originated in an adult who received the MenACWY meningococcal vaccine as a control. The CDR3 nucleotides are TGTGCCAGAAGCTTAGGGACAGAGTATAGCAATCAGCCCCAGCATTTT. It encodes CARSLGTEYSNQPQHF.